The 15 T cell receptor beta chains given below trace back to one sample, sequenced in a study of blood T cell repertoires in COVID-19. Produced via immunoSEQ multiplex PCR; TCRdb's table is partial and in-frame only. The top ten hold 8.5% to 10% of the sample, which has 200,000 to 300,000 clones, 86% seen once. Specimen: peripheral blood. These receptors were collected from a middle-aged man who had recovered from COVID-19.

CDR3 nucleotide sequence: TGTGCCAGCAGCTTAAGCGGGGGCGGTAGCTCCTACAATGAGCAGTTCTTC. Protein product: CASSLSGGGSSYNEQFF. The V and J genes are TRBV7-2 and TRBJ2-1, with 8 nucleotides matching TRBD2. With 2 bases clipped from V and 0 bases from J, the junction kept 6 bases outside the gene matches. The CDR3 is made up of 17 amino acids. Germline V gene sequence: CDR1 SGHTA, CDR2 FQGNSA.

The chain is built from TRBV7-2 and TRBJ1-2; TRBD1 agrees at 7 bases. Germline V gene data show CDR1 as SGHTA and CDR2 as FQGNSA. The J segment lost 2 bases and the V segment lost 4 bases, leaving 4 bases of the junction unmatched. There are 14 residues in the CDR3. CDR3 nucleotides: TGTGCCAGCAGCTCGAAGGGGGCGAACTATGGCTACACCTTC. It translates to CASSSKGANYGYTF.

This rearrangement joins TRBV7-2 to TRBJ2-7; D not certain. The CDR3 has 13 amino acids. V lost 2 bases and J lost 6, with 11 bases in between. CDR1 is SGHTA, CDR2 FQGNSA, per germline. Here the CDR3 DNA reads TGTGCCAGCAGCTTAAGCGCCCCCGCCGAGCAGTACTTC. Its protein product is CASSLSAPAEQYF.

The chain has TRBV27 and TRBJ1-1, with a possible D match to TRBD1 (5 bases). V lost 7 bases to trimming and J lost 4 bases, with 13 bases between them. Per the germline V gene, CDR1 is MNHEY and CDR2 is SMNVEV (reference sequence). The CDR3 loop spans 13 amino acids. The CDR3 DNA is TGTGCCAGCACCAGTGGGGGAGGCACTGAAGCTTTCTTT. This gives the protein CASTSGGGTEAFF.

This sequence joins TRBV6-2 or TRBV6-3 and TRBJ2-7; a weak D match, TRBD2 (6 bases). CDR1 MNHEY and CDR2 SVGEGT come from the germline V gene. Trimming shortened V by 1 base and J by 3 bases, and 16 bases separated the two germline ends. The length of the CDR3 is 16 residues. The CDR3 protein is CASSYYSGGPLYEQYF. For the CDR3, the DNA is TGTGCCAGCAGTTACTATAGCGGAGGCCCCCTCTACGAGCAGTACTTC.

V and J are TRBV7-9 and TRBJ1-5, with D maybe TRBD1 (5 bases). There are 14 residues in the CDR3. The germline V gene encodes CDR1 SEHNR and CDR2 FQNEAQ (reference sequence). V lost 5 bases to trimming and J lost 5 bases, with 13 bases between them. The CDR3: CASSGVGRDQPQHF. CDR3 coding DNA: TGTGCCAGCAGCGGTGTCGGCAGGGATCAGCCCCAGCATTTT.

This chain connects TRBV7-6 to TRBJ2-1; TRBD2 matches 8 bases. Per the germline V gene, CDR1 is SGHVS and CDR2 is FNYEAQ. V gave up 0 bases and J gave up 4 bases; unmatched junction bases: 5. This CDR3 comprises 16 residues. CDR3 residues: CASSLARGRSYNEQFF. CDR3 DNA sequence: TGTGCCAGCAGCTTAGCTCGCGGGAGGTCTTACAATGAGCAGTTCTTC.

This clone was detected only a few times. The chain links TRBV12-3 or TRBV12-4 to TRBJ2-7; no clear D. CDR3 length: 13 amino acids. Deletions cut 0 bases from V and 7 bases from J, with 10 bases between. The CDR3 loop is CASSLAGLREQYF. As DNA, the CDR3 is TGTGCCAGCAGTTTAGCGGGCCTACGTGAGCAGTACTTC.

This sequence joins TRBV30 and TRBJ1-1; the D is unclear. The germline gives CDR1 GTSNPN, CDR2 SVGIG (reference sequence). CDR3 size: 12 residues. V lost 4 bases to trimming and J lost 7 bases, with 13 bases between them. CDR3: CAWNRGYGEAFF. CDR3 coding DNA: TGTGCCTGGAATAGAGGGTATGGTGAAGCTTTCTTT. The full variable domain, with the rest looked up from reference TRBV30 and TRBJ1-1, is SQTIHQWPATLVQPVGSPLSLECTVEGTSNPNLYWYRQAAGRGLQLLFYSVGIGQISSEVPQNLSASRPQDRQFILSSKKLLLSDSGFYLCAWNRGYGEAFFGQGTRLTVV.

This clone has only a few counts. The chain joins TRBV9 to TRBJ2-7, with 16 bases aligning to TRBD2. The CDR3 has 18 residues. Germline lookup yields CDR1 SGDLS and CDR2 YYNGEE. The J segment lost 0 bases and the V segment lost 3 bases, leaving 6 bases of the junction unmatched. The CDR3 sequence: CASSAGTSGGAGSYEQYF. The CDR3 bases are TGTGCCAGCAGCGCGGGGACTAGCGGGGGGGCTGGCTCCTACGAGCAGTACTTC.

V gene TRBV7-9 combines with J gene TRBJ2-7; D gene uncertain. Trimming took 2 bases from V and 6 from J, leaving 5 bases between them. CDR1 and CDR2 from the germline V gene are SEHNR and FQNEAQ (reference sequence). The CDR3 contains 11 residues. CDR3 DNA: TGTGCCAGCAGCTTATCCCGCGAGCAGTACTTC. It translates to CASSLSREQYF. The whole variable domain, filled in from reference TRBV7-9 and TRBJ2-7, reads DTGVSQNPRHKITKRGQNVTFRCDPISEHNRLYWYRQTLGQGPEFLTYFQNEAQLEKSRLLSDRFSAERPKGSFSTLEIQRTEQGDSAMYLCASSLSREQYFGPGTRLTVT.

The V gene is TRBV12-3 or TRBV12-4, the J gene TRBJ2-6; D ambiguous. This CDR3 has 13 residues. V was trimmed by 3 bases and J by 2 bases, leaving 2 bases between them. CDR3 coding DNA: TGTGCCAGCAGTTTCGCTGGGGCCAACGTCCTGACTTTC. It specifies CASSFAGANVLTF.

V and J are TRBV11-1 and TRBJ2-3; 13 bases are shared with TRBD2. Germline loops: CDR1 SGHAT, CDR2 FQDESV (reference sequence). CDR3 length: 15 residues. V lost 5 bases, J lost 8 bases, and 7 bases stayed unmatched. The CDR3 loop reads CASSNGLAGAGTQYF. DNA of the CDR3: TGTGCCAGCAGCAACGGACTAGCGGGAGCGGGTACGCAGTATTTT.

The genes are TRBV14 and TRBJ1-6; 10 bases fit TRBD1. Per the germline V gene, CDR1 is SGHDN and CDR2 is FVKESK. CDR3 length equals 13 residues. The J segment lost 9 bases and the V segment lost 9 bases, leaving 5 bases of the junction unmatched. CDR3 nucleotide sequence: TGTGCCAGTCAGACAGGGGGCTCTTCACCCCTCCACTTT. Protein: CASQTGGSSPLHF.

The DNA of the CDR3 is TGTGCCAGCACCGCCCCGGGACAGATCCAAGAGACCCAGTACTTC. Translated, it gives CASTAPGQIQETQYF. The V gene is TRBV2, the J gene TRBJ2-5, with TRBD1 identical over 7 bases. V gave up 7 bases and J gave up 1 base; unmatched junction bases: 9. The germline gives CDR1 SNHLY, CDR2 FYNNEI. The CDR3 totals 15 residues.